This T cell receptor (beta chain) is from a study of T cell repertoires in cytomegalovirus infection. Study in general: Public TCR beta signature analysis indicated the presence of both CMV infection and matching HLA type. Overall study findings and caveats: Using cumulative public TCR beta family frequency, the authors identified those who carried CMV together with the relevant HLA. HLA-C-restricted CMV-specific TCR beta clonotypes were dominant in the ex vivo response.

TCRdb reprocessed the reads via MiXCR and lists one record per CDR3 protein. The table includes 400,000 to 600,000 distinct CDR3 sequences, approximately 42% detected once. This clonotype was seen a handful of times. Its antigen is still unknown. The receptor comes from a human donor in good health (CMV status not recorded). Some clones in this sample may be carry-over from other donors' samples. The specimen was cultured PBMCs, collected from culture after CMV antigen stimulation.

The CDR3 loop reads CASSLTYSGYTF. The DNA for the CDR3 is TGTGCCAGCAGTTTGACATATTCCGGCTACACCTTC. The chain has TRBV12-3 or TRBV12-4 and TRBJ1-2; D is unclear. With 3 bases removed from V and 8 bases from J, the gap between germline ends came to 10 bases. This CDR3 contains 12 residues.